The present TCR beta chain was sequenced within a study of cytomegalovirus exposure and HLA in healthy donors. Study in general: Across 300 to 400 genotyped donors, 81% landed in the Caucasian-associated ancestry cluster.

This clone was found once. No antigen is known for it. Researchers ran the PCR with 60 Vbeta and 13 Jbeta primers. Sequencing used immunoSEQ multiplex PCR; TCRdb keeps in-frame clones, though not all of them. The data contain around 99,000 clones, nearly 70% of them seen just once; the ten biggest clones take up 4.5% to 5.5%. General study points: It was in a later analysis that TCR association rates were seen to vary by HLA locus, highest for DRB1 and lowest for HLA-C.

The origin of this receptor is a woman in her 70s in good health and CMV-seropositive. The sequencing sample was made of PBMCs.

The CDR3 reads CAWSNMGLGKETQYF. Written as DNA, the CDR3 is TGTGCCTGGAGTAATATGGGACTCGGCAAAGAGACCCAGTACTTC. The chain couples TRBV30 to TRBJ2-5; weak D call: TRBD2 (6 bases). With 2 bases removed from V and 3 bases from J, the gap between germline ends came to 16 bases. This CDR3 spans 15 amino acids. Germline V gene sequence: CDR1 GTSNPN, CDR2 SVGIG (reference sequence).